This TCR beta chain originates from a study of CD8 T cells in ankylosing spondylitis. Study-wide findings and caveats: Some of the motif variants had earlier been found in reactive arthritis patients' fluid and blood. Clones linked to disease, bearing a CD8+ phenotype, were relatively rare in peripheral blood. The study identified a TCR beta motif of several highly homologous variants that appeared characteristic of ankylosing spondylitis blood.

The V gene lost 3 bases and the J gene lost 1 base, with 8 bases spanning the gap. The CDR3 loop spans 13 amino acids. CDR1 and CDR2 (germline): DFQATT, SNEGSKA (reference sequence). Scientists made TCR beta libraries using quantitative 5'-RACE with molecular barcodes. TCRdb called the 5' RACE reads again in MiXCR, with one record for every CDR3 protein. The sample includes fewer than 500,000 distinct CDR3 sequences, about 25% of them seen just once. In regard to this clonotype: Its cognate antigen is unknown.

Input material: blood, either unsorted or a sorted T cell fraction (not recorded which). The sequence came from a male donor with ankylosing spondylitis. The rearrangement uses TRBV20-1 and TRBJ2-3; D gene ambiguous. The CDR3, as DNA: TGCAGTGCTAGTACTATCGGCACAGATACGCAGTATTTT. This encodes CSASTIGTDTQYF.